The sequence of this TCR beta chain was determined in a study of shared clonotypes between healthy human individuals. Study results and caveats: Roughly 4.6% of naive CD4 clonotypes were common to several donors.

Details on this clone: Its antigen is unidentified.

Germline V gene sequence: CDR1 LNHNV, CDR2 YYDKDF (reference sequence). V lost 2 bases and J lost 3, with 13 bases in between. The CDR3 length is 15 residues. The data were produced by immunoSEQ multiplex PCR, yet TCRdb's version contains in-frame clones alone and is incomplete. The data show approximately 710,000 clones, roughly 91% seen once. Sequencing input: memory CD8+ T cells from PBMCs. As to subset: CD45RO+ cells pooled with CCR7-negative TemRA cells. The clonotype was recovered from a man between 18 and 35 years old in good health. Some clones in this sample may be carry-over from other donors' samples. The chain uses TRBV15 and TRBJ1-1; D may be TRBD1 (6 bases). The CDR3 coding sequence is TGTGCCACCAGCAGAAAGTCGGACAGCTACACTGAAGCTTTCTTT. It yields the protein CATSRKSDSYTEAFF.